This TCR beta chain was profiled in a study of shared T cell receptors in the human thymus. This table comes from immunoSEQ multiplex PCR, and its TCRdb copy is limited to in-frame clones, with some not included. The sample lists 720,000 or so clones, approximately 85% occurring once. Losses at the gene ends were 6 bases for V and 2 bases for J; bases not matched to a gene: 21. The CDR3 is 19 residues long. The germline gives CDR1 MNHEY, CDR2 SMNVEV (reference sequence). This sample also belongs to another study, concerning human thymus T cells. That source notes: Within thymic and blood repertoires, V and J gene usage appeared to be biased. Related work showed strongly overlapping thymic repertoires across unrelated individuals.

The chain uses TRBV27 and TRBJ2-7, with 8 bases aligning to TRBD1. Sequencing was carried out using thymocytes. The clonotype was recovered from a girl younger than two with a congenital heart defect. The CDR3 region is CASSLPRTGYTRTTYEQYF. CDR3 DNA sequence: TGTGCCAGCAGCCTCCCCCGGACAGGGTACACTAGGACCACCTACGAGCAGTACTTC.